What follows describes a single TCR beta chain. This clonotype appeared a few times. Its antigen is currently not known. Base qualities were left out, and no much larger clone turns up one base away. These data are taken from a study of T-cell memory formation after mild COVID-19 (dated by TCRdb to the early 2020s). Concerning the study at large: Most TCR sequence clusters were specific to one of the two donors. In a couple of donors, T-cell clones that expanded and contracted after mild COVID-19 were followed by sequencing TCRalpha and TCRbeta repertoires longitudinally. Two young, previously healthy adult volunteers, one female and one male, were included in the cohort.

PBMCs were isolated by Ficoll-Paque density gradient centrifugation. This sample was sequenced with an Illumina NovaSeq 6000. cDNA libraries for TCRalpha and TCRbeta were prepared by 5'RACE using constant-segment primers, with sample barcodes and unique molecular identifiers added. Trizol reagent was used to extract RNA from every sample. Libraries were amplified in two PCR steps, with a second sample barcode and Illumina TruSeq adapters added in the second step. Sequencing of the libraries was done on an Illumina NovaSeq, producing 2 x 150 bp paired-end reads. The published analysis was carried out like this. Demultiplexing of reads and collapsing into UMI-guided consensus sequences were performed with migec v1.2.7. Using mixcr v2.1.11, UMI consensuses were aligned to TRA and TRB V and J templates and then assembled into clonotypes. Expanded or contracted clonotypes were those called significant by both edgeR and NoisET, with noise models trained on biological replicates. For edgeR calls, the cutoffs were a false discovery rate-adjusted p below 0.01 and a log2 fold-change threshold of 1. As an exploratory analysis of dynamics, max-normalized trajectories of the 1000 most abundant clonotypes were examined with PCA combined with hierarchical clustering. Each responding clone was given a CD4 or CD8 phenotype based on the CD4+ and CD8+ repertoires, which had been sequenced separately. TCRdb trimmed public reads at Q25 via fastp, called clones via MiXCR and kept in-frame beta chains. Each entry merges the rows of one CDR3 protein and shows their most common DNA and genes. V and J calls and clone size were set by TCRdb, not the authors. For this sample the table gives roughly 400,000 distinct CDR3 sequences, of which about a sixth were detected only once. The ten largest make up roughly 21% of the sample.

The germline V gene (reference sequence) specifies LGHDT as CDR1 and YNNKEL as CDR2. The CDR3 holds 18 amino acids from the cysteine to the phenylalanine. CDR3 DNA only is kept here, 54 bases in frame from base 1. Trimming takes 4 bases off V and 3 bases off J; junction bases not matched to a gene: 16. Here is what the overall study found, with its caveats: From day 15 to 85, contracting clones showed balanced CD4/CD8 phenotypes, whereas a second wave of clones that expanded from day 15 to 37 leaned towards CD4+. SARS-CoV-2 specificity was not confirmed for the second-wave clones peaking on day 37. Some responding clones were found in pre-infection memory, which suggests that pre-existing cross-reactive memory T cells took part in the SARS-CoV-2 response. Contracting CD4+ clones appeared mostly in the CM and EM memory subsets, whereas CD8+ clones were enriched in EMRA. The study covered only a couple of mild cases, and larger cohorts including severe cases with pre-infection samples were considered necessary.

The receptor was derived from a man aged 18-30 years who had mild COVID-19 (a few samples of this study predate the infection). The sample titles of this study are shuffled in the database, so cell type and time point are left out; the donor was told from shared clones. Rearrangement joined TRBV3-1 to TRBJ1-1; 8 bases in the junction line up with TRBD1. Source material: PBMCs or a T cell subset sorted from them (not recorded which). The DNA reads TGTGCCAGCAGCCCCTCCGGACAGGGACATGTCCTCGACACTGAAGCTTTCTTT. Translated, it reads CASSPSGQGHVLDTEAFF.